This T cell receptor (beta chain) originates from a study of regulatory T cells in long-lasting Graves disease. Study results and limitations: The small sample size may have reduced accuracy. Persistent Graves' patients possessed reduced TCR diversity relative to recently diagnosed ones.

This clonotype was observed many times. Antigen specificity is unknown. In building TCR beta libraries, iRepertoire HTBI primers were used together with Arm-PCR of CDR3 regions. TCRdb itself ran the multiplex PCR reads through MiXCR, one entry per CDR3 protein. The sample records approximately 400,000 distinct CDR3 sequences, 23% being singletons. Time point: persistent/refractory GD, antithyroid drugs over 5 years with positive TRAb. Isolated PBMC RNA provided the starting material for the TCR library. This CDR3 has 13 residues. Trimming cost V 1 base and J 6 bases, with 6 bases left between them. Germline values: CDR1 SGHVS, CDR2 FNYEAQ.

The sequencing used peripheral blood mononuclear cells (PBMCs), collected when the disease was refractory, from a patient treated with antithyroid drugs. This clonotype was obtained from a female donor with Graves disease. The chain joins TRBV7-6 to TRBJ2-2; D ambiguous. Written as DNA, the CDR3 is TGTGCCAGCAGCTTAGATTGGTCCGGGGAGCTGTTTTTT. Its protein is CASSLDWSGELFF.